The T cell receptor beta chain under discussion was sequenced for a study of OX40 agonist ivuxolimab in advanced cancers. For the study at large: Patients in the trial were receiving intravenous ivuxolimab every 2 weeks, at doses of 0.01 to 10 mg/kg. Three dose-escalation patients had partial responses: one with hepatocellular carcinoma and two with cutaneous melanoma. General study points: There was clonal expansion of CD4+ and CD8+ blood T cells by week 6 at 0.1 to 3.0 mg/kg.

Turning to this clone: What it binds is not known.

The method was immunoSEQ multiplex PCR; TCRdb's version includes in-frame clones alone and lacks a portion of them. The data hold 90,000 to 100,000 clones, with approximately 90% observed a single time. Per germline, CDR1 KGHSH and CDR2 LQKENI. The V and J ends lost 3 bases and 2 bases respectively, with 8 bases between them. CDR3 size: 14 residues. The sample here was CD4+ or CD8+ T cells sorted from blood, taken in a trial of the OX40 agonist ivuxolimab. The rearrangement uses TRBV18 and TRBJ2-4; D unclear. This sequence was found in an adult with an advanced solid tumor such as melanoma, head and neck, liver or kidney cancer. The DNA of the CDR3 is TGTGCCAGCTCACCGGAACCGACCAAAAACATTCAGTACTTC. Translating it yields CASSPEPTKNIQYF.